The 11 T cell receptor beta chains below were found in one sample sequenced in a study of blood T cell repertoires in COVID-19. The method was immunoSEQ multiplex PCR; TCRdb's version includes in-frame clones alone and lacks a portion of them. The sample lists around 180,000 clones; around 89% were seen once. Sample: peripheral blood. These receptors were collected from a man aged 60-69 years with acute or convalescent COVID-19.

This clone has more than one count but fewer than ten. V usage is TRBV9 and J usage is TRBJ1-2; tentatively, D is TRBD1 (6 bases). The V end was cut by 5 bases, the J end by 6 bases, with 17 bases between. Germline lookup yields CDR1 SGDLS and CDR2 YYNGEE. The CDR3 has 14 residues. CDR3 sequence: CASRGGAAPHGYTF. The CDR3 DNA sequence: TGTGCCAGCAGAGGGGGGGCAGCACCACATGGCTACACCTTC.

Turning to this clone: The germline gene is not matched at one end of the junction; a read error may be the cause. V gene TRBV24-1 combines with J gene TRBJ2-2, with D maybe TRBD1 (5 bases). Germline V gives CDR1 KGHDR, CDR2 SFDVKD. This CDR3 region has 16 residues. The DNA for the CDR3 is TGTGCCACCAGTGATTCCTCAGGGTGGAACTCCGGGGAGCTGTTTTTT. Its translation is CATSDSSGWNSGELFF.

The chain links TRBV6-4 to TRBJ2-2; D might be TRBD2 (6 bases). The CDR3 spans 16 residues. From germline, CDR1 is MRHNA and CDR2 SNTAGT. Trimming cost V 4 bases and J 5 bases, with 17 bases left between them. This chain's CDR3 is CASSVGGGSPTGELFF. CDR3 coding DNA: TGTGCCAGCAGTGTGGGGGGTGGGTCCCCGACCGGGGAGCTGTTTTTT.

This chain connects TRBV27 to TRBJ1-1; TRBD1 is a possible D gene (5 bases). The CDR3 consists of 13 residues. The germline CDR1 and CDR2 sequences are MNHEY and SMNVEV (reference sequence). Trimming removed 5 bases from V and 1 base from J, with 8 bases in between. CDR3 nucleotide sequence: TGTGCCAGCAGTCTACAGGCGAACACTGAAGCTTTCTTT. Translating it yields CASSLQANTEAFF.

This sequence joins TRBV4-1 and TRBJ1-2; D possibly corresponds to TRBD1 (5 bases). Per the germline V gene, CDR1 is MGHRA and CDR2 is YSYEKL. V was cut by 4 bases and J by 5 bases, with 11 bases left in between. This CDR3 has 13 residues. CDR3 sequence: CASSPSQEYGYTF. The DNA of the CDR3 is TGCGCCAGCAGCCCTTCACAGGAGTATGGCTACACCTTC.

This clone was observed a few times. The chain combines TRBV10-3 with TRBJ1-2, with 8 bases lining up with TRBD1. The CDR3 loop spans 15 amino acids. The trim removed 6 bases at V and 4 bases at J, leaving 10 bases unmatched. Germline V gene sequence: CDR1 ENHRY, CDR2 SYGVKD. DNA for the CDR3: TGTGCCATCAGGCCAGACAGGGGAATCGTCTATGGCTACACCTTC. It specifies CAIRPDRGIVYGYTF.

The rearrangement uses TRBV5-6 and TRBJ2-5, with TRBD2 matching 9 bases. Germline CDR1 SGHDT, CDR2 YYEEEE. The CDR3 contains 17 residues. Unmatched junction bases numbered 8, after V lost 0 bases and J lost 2 bases. In DNA form, the CDR3 reads TGTGCCAGCAGCTTGGATTTGGCGGGGGGGCCTCAAGAGACCCAGTACTTC. This sequence encodes CASSLDLAGGPQETQYF.

The table lists this clone with a count of one. The gene calls are TRBV6-4 and TRBJ1-4; unclear D gene. Germline lookup yields CDR1 MRHNA and CDR2 SNTAGT. V shed 2 bases and J shed 7 bases, with 11 bases lying between them. The CDR3 consists of 14 residues. The CDR3 DNA reads as TGTGCCAGCAGTGACATTCCAGGAGGTGAAAAACTGTTTTTT. Residues: CASSDIPGGEKLFF.

The chain combines TRBV6-5 with TRBJ2-3, with 9 bases identical to TRBD1. The DNA end lines up better with TRBJ1-5; the J call may be wrong. Germline loops: CDR1 MNHEY, CDR2 SVGAGI. The CDR3 is 15 residues long. CDR3 residues: CASSSNRGQADTQHF. The CDR3 DNA reads TGTGCCAGCAGTTCTAACAGGGGGCAGGCAGATACGCAGCATTTT.

The rearrangement links TRBV19 to TRBJ2-1; 12 bases fit TRBD2. With 4 bases clipped from V and 4 bases from J, the junction kept 5 bases outside the gene matches. The CDR3 loop spans 16 amino acids. Germline CDR1 LNHDA, CDR2 SQIVND (reference sequence). The DNA for the CDR3 is TGTGCCAGTAGTAGGTACCTAGCGGGAGGGTACAATGAGCAGTTCTTC. It translates to CASSRYLAGGYNEQFF. Filled out from reference TRBV19 and TRBJ2-1, the complete variable domain reads DGGITQSPKYLFRKEGQNVTLSCEQNLNHDAMYWYRQDPGQGLRLIYYSQIVNDFQKGDIAEGYSVSREKKESFPLTVTSAQKNPTAFYLCASSRYLAGGYNEQFFGPGTRLTVL.

The J gene is TRBJ2-5, the V gene TRBV3-1 (or the pseudogene TRBV3-2); 15 bases fit TRBD2. Looked up from germline, CDR1 is LGHDT and CDR2 is YNNKEL (reference sequence). This CDR3 spans 17 amino acids. The ends lost 4 bases at V and 1 base at J; junction bases unmatched: 4. CDR3 amino acids: CASSPGLAGGSQETQYF. In nucleotides, the CDR3 is TGTGCCAGCAGCCCCGGACTAGCGGGGGGGAGCCAAGAGACCCAGTACTTC.